The 21 T cell receptor beta chains given below trace back to one sample, sequenced in a study of CDR3 diversity in severe acne. TCRdb independently ran MiXCR on the PCR reads; one entry per CDR3 protein. The data contain about 84,000 distinct CDR3 sequences, 45% to 60% of them singletons. Material: blood. All receptors come from a male donor in good health, without acne.

J is TRBJ2-7 and V is TRBV20-1; possibly TRBD2 for D (6 bases). Trimming pared 4 bases from V and 2 bases from J, leaving 18 bases between. This CDR3 has 15 amino acids. Germline CDR1 and CDR2: DFQATT and SNEGSKA (reference sequence). The CDR3 bases are TGCAGTGCTATCCGGGGGACGACGGCCCCCTACGAGCAGTACTTC. Amino acid sequence: CSAIRGTTAPYEQYF.

Of note for this clonotype: Being one base from a much bigger clone, this may be a read error. The chain couples TRBV29-1 to TRBJ1-2; D is undetermined. The CDR3 runs to 11 residues. From germline, CDR1 is SQVTM and CDR2 ANQGSEA. CDR3 protein: CGVVGNYGYTF. Here the CDR3 DNA reads TGCGGCGTTGTGGGGAACTATGGCTACACCTTC.

As regards this clonotype: Just one base apart from a much larger clone, this may be a read error. The chain employs TRBV6-5 and TRBJ1-3; perhaps TRBD1 as D (6 bases). V gave up 5 bases and J gave up 0 bases, with 11 bases separating them. Germline V gene lookup returns CDR1 MNHEY and CDR2 SVGAGI. This CDR3 region has 15 residues. The CDR3 spells CASSEGESSGNTIYF. The CDR3, as DNA: TGTGCCAGCAGTGAGGGGGAGAGCTCTGGAAACACCATATATTTT.

Ten or more counts support this clonotype. The chain is built from TRBV6-5 and TRBJ1-1; no reliable D call. Trimming left V 5 bases short and J 5 bases short, with 12 bases between. This CDR3 spans 13 amino acids. CDR1 MNHEY and CDR2 SVGAGI come from the germline V gene. CDR3 region: CASSKKKRTEAFF. DNA for the CDR3: TGTGCCAGCAGTAAAAAAAAAAGGACTGAAGCTTTCTTT.

This clonotype was seen only a few times. V is TRBV24-1 and J is TRBJ2-7; weak D call: TRBD1 (6 bases). This CDR3 is 15 amino acids long. CDR1 and CDR2 (germline): KGHDR, SFDVKD. Trimming removed 2 bases at V and 5 bases at J, with 15 bases between. CDR3 amino acids: CATSDSRTRGNEQYF. CDR3 in DNA: TGTGCCACCAGTGATTCGAGGACAAGGGGGAACGAGCAGTACTTC.

The table lists this clonotype with many counts. This sequence joins TRBV19 and TRBJ2-5; no clear D gene. CDR3 length: 13 residues. V lost 5 bases and J 1 base, leaving 8 bases between the germline ends. CDR1 LNHDA and CDR2 SQIVND come from the germline V gene (reference sequence). The CDR3 coding sequence is TGTGCCAGTAGTTTCCGGCCCCAAGAGACCCAGTACTTC. This codes for CASSFRPQETQYF. The full variable domain, with the rest looked up from reference TRBV19 and TRBJ2-5, is DGGITQSPKYLFRKEGQNVTLSCEQNLNHDAMYWYRQDPGQGLRLIYYSQIVNDFQKGDIAEGYSVSREKKESFPLTVTSAQKNPTAFYLCASSFRPQETQYFGPGTRLLVL.

V usage is TRBV25-1 and J usage is TRBJ2-5; TRBD2 aligns across 12 bases. Germline assignment: CDR1 MGHDK and CDR2 SYGVNS. With 2 bases clipped from V and 2 bases from J, the junction kept 27 bases outside the gene matches. CDR3 length: 24 amino acids. The CDR3 loop reads CASSEEGTARASGRASSPQETQYF. The DNA for the CDR3 is TGTGCCAGCAGTGAAGAGGGAACAGCTAGGGCTAGCGGGAGGGCCAGCTCACCACAAGAGACCCAGTACTTC.

The V and J genes are TRBV7-6 and TRBJ2-7; maybe TRBD1 (5 bases). The CDR3 totals 17 residues. Germline CDR1 and CDR2: SGHVS and FNYEAQ. With 5 bases removed from V and 2 bases from J, the gap between germline ends came to 22 bases. CDR3 nucleotide sequence: TGTGCCAGCAGCCCTACCCCCCCGACAGCAATTACCTACGAGCAGTACTTC. As protein: CASSPTPPTAITYEQYF.

The chain joins TRBV7-6 to TRBJ2-1; 12 nucleotides agree with TRBD2. Germline CDR1 is SGHVS and CDR2 is FNYEAQ. This CDR3 is built from 16 residues. V was clipped by 5 bases and J by 6 bases; unmatched bases: 8. Here the CDR3 DNA reads TGTGCCAGCAGCACTAGCGGACTAGCGGGGATCAATGAGCAGTTCTTC. Amino acids: CASSTSGLAGINEQFF. Based on the CDR3 plus reference TRBV7-6 and TRBJ2-1, the full variable domain is GAGVSQSPRYKVTKRGQDVALRCDPISGHVSLYWYRQALGQGPEFLTYFNYEAQQDKSGLPNDRFSAERPEGSISTLTIQRTEQRDSAMYRCASSTSGLAGINEQFFGPGTRLTVL.

The chain carries TRBV9 and TRBJ2-7, with D perhaps given as TRBD1 or TRBD2 (6 bases each). Germline values: CDR1 SGDLS, CDR2 YYNGEE. The V and J ends lost 0 bases and 4 bases respectively, with 11 bases between them. CDR3 length: 14 residues. Written as DNA, the CDR3 is TGTGCCAGCAGCGTAGCGGGGGCCCAGTACGAGCAGTACTTC. Translation gives CASSVAGAQYEQYF. The full variable domain, in which reference TRBV9 and TRBJ2-7 provide the parts outside the CDR3, is DSGVTQTPKHLITATGQRVTLRCSPRSGDLSVYWYQQSLDQGLQFLIQYYNGEERAKGNILERFSAQQFPDLHSELNLSSLELGDSALYFCASSVAGAQYEQYFGPGTRLTVT.

The chain couples TRBV20-1 to TRBJ2-7, with 8 bases aligning to TRBD2. The V and J ends lost 6 bases and 0 bases, in that order; junction bases with no gene match: 10. CDR1 and CDR2 (germline): DFQATT, SNEGSKA (reference sequence). There are 15 residues in the CDR3. CDR3 region: CSASRPSGGSYEQYF. Here the CDR3 DNA reads TGCAGTGCCAGCAGACCCAGCGGGGGCTCCTACGAGCAGTACTTC.

The CDR3 reads CASSEALGLRTEAFF. The CDR3 region has the DNA TGTGCCAGCAGTGAAGCTTTGGGACTCCGCACTGAAGCTTTCTTT. The chain carries TRBV25-1 and TRBJ1-1; perhaps TRBD1 as D (5 bases). The CDR3 has 15 amino acids. Trimming stripped 2 bases from V and 4 bases from J, with 14 bases between. CDR1 and CDR2 (germline): MGHDK, SYGVNS.

This chain links TRBV15 with TRBJ2-7; 7 nucleotides match TRBD1. Per the germline V gene, CDR1 is LNHNV and CDR2 is YYDKDF (reference sequence). CDR3 length: 13 residues. Unmatched junction bases numbered 3, after V lost 3 bases and J lost 4 bases. The CDR3 DNA reads as TGTGCCACCAGCAGGGGGACAGAGTACGAGCAGTACTTC. Translation: CATSRGTEYEQYF.

This clonotype has only a few counts. The CDR3 protein is CASSLGQGADGELFF. DNA of the CDR3: TGTGCCAGCAGTCTCGGACAGGGGGCAGACGGGGAGCTGTTTTTT. This chain uses TRBV12-3 or TRBV12-4 with TRBJ2-2; 11 bases agree with TRBD1. V trimming: 5 bases; J trimming: 7 bases; junction bases outside the gene matches: 6. CDR3 size: 15 residues.

The CDR3: CASSVGLARTDTQYF. The CDR3 region has the DNA TGTGCCAGCAGCGTTGGACTAGCGCGCACAGATACGCAGTATTTT. The rearrangement links TRBV9 to TRBJ2-3, with TRBD2 matching 9 bases. CDR1 and CDR2 from the germline V gene are SGDLS and YYNGEE. There are 15 residues in the CDR3. V dropped 2 bases and J dropped 1; count of bases not matched to a gene: 2.

The chain uses TRBV7-6 and TRBJ2-7, with 7 nucleotides matching TRBD1. V lost 8 bases and J lost 3; bases outside the gene matches: 7. CDR3 size: 13 residues. The germline V gene encodes CDR1 SGHVS and CDR2 FNYEAQ. CDR3 protein: CASARDSDYEQYF. CDR3 nucleotide sequence: TGTGCCAGCGCCCGGGACAGCGACTACGAGCAGTACTTC. The whole variable domain, remainder taken from reference TRBV7-6 and TRBJ2-7, is GAGVSQSPRYKVTKRGQDVALRCDPISGHVSLYWYRQALGQGPEFLTYFNYEAQQDKSGLPNDRFSAERPEGSISTLTIQRTEQRDSAMYRCASARDSDYEQYFGPGTRLTVT.

The V and J genes are TRBV6-5 and TRBJ2-7, with D possibly matching TRBD2 (6 bases). From germline, CDR1 is MNHEY and CDR2 SVGAGI. CDR3 length: 15 residues. V lost 0 bases and J lost 2, with 11 bases in between. The CDR3, as DNA: TGTGCCAGCAGTTACTCCAGCGCGGGAACCTACGAGCAGTACTTC. Translation: CASSYSSAGTYEQYF.

The rearrangement joins TRBV24-1 to TRBJ1-5; possibly TRBD1 for D (6 bases). Trimming removed 11 bases at V and 4 bases at J, with 17 bases between. The CDR3 is 14 residues long. Germline CDR1 reads KGHDR; CDR2 reads SFDVKD. The CDR3 is CAIQGNSANQPQHF. The CDR3 region has the DNA TGTGCCATACAGGGTAACTCGGCAAATCAGCCCCAGCATTTT.

The CDR3 DNA is TGTGCCAGCAGTGACCCCAGGGAGGGGACTGGCAAAAACATTCAGTACTTC. Amino acid sequence: CASSDPREGTGKNIQYF. This chain connects TRBV25-1 to TRBJ2-4; 7 bases are shared with TRBD2. V dropped 3 bases and J dropped 3; count of bases not matched to a gene: 11. The CDR3 runs to 17 residues. Germline CDR1 is MGHDK and CDR2 is SYGVNS.

The CDR3 region has the DNA TGTGCCAGCACCTTGGTGGGAACTGAAGCTTTCTTT. Translating it yields CASTLVGTEAFF. The V call is TRBV6-6, the J call TRBJ1-1, with D unresolved. CDR3 length: 12 amino acids. V lost 7 bases, J lost 5 bases, and 11 bases lay in between. Germline V CDR1 and CDR2: MNHNY, SVGAGI (reference sequence).

The chain employs TRBV6-5 and TRBJ2-5; 7 bases fit TRBD1. This CDR3 contains 14 residues. CDR1 and CDR2 from the germline V gene are MNHEY and SVGAGI. J was trimmed by 8 bases and V by 2 bases; bases with no gene match: 8. For the CDR3, the DNA is TGTGCCAGCAGTTACCAAGACAGGGCCCAAACCCAGTACTTC. Translating gives CASSYQDRAQTQYF.